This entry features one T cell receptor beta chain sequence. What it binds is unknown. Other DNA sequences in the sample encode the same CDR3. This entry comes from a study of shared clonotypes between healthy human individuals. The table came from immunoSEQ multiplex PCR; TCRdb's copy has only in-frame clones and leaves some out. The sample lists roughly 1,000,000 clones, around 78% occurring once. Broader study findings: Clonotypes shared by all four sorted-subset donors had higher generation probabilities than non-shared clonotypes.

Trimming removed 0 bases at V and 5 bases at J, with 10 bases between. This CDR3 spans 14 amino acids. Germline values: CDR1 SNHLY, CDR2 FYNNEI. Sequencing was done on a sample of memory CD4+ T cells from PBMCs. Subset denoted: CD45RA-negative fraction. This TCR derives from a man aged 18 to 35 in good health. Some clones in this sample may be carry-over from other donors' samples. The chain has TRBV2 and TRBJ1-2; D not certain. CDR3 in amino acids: CASSEARGNYGYTF. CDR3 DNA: TGTGCCAGCAGTGAAGCTCGGGGAAATTATGGCTACACCTTC.